Listed below are T cell receptor beta chains from one sample, sequenced in a study of regulatory T cells in long-lasting Graves disease. TCRdb re-called the multiplex PCR reads with MiXCR, one entry per CDR3 protein. Among 500,000 to 700,000 distinct CDR3 sequences listed, around 15% were seen once. The same data also went into a second study, on T cells in Graves' hyperthyroidism and ophthalmopathy.

The material sequenced was peripheral blood mononuclear cells (PBMCs), taken at new diagnosis, from a patient treated with antithyroid drugs. The receptor source for this set is a woman aged 25 to 39 with Graves disease. Each CDR3 is given with its conserved first and last residue. A D gene is named only where the DNA matches it firmly. For some rows the clone size is stated as once, few or many, or as a class when expanded; others skip it.

j_call	v_call	clone_size	d_call	cdr3_aa	cdr3_nt
TRBJ2-1	TRBV15	-	-	CATADTPTTYNEQFF	TGTGCCACCGCGGACACACCTACTACCTACAATGAGCAGTTCTTC
TRBJ2-7	TRBV5-1	few	-	CASSLGTDTTYEQYF	TGCGCCAGCAGCTTGGGGACAGATACCACCTACGAGCAGTACTTC
TRBJ2-7	TRBV5-1	-	-	CASSLDRIVGEQYF	TGCGCCAGCAGCTTGGACAGGATAGTCGGCGAGCAGTACTTC
TRBJ2-3	TRBV5-1	few	TRBD2	CASSYVGLAGSTDTQYF	TGCGCCAGCAGCTACGTAGGACTAGCGGGGAGCACAGATACGCAGTATTTT
TRBJ1-5	TRBV6-1	many	-	CASREESNQPQHF	TGTGCCAGCAGAGAGGAGAGCAATCAGCCCCAGCATTTT
TRBJ2-7	TRBV2	-	TRBD2	CASNPSGVPYEQYF	TGTGCCAGCAATCCTAGCGGGGTCCCCTACGAGCAGTACTTC
TRBJ2-7	TRBV30	many	TRBD2	CAWERQRGTYEQYF	TGTGCCTGGGAGCGTCAGCGGGGTACCTACGAGCAGTACTTC
TRBJ2-3	TRBV18	-	TRBD1	CASSALTGAEDTQYF	TGTGCCAGCTCAGCGTTGACAGGGGCCGAAGATACGCAGTATTTT
TRBJ2-7	TRBV13	-	TRBD1	CASSFTLGQGYEQYF	TGTGCCAGCAGCTTCACGCTGGGACAGGGCTACGAGCAGTACTTC
TRBJ1-1	TRBV30	many	TRBD1	CAWSVGQGVPGAFF	TGTGCCTGGAGTGTTGGGCAGGGGGTCCCCGGAGCTTTCTTT
TRBJ2-1	TRBV7-7	-	-	CASSLVDGGEQFF	TGTGCTAGCAGCTTAGTCGACGGAGGTGAGCAGTTCTTC
TRBJ2-2	TRBV27	-	TRBD2	CASSLTSGRLGTGELFF	TGTGCCAGCAGTTTGACTAGCGGGAGGCTTGGAACCGGGGAGCTGTTTTTT
TRBJ2-7	TRBV29-1	many	TRBD2	CSGRTSGTYEQYF	TGCAGCGGAAGGACTAGCGGTACCTACGAGCAGTACTTC
TRBJ1-1	TRBV28	many	-	CASGGTGNTEAFF	TGTGCCAGCGGGGGGACGGGCAACACTGAAGCTTTCTTT
TRBJ2-7	TRBV20-1	-	-	CSAREQRYDYEQYF	TGCAGTGCTAGAGAACAGAGATATGACTACGAGCAGTACTTC
TRBJ1-4	TRBV7-8	-	-	CASSQGEMGEKLFF	TGTGCCAGCAGCCAAGGGGAAATGGGTGAAAAACTGTTTTTT
TRBJ2-5	TRBV12-3/TRBV12-4	-	-	CASCSGSETQYF	TGTGCCAGCTGTAGCGGTTCGGAGACCCAGTACTTC
TRBJ2-7	TRBV24-1	many	TRBD1	CATSPGQGYEQYF	TGTGCCACCAGTCCGGGACAGGGCTACGAGCAGTACTTC
TRBJ2-3	TRBV27	-	TRBD1	CASSLVGQGADTQYF	TGTGCCAGCAGTTTAGTGGGACAGGGCGCAGATACGCAGTATTTT
TRBJ2-7	TRBV11-1	many	-	CASSKGTSDYEQYF	TGTGCCAGCAGCAAGGGGACTTCTGACTACGAGCAGTACTTC
TRBJ2-7	TRBV28	-	-	CASSLFGGTWEQYF	TGTGCCAGCAGTCTATTCGGGGGGACATGGGAGCAGTACTTC
TRBJ2-1	TRBV5-1	few	-	CASSLVTGYEQFF	TGCGCCAGCAGCTTGGTTACTGGCTATGAGCAGTTCTTC
TRBJ2-3	TRBV7-2	many	TRBD2	CASTNSAGGGDTQYF	TGTGCCAGCACCAACTCGGCGGGGGGAGGGGATACGCAGTATTTT
TRBJ2-7	TRBV7-2	few	-	CASSPPQGLSYEQYF	TGTGCCAGCAGCCCGCCCCAGGGGTTATCCTACGAGCAGTACTTC
TRBJ1-1	TRBV18	-	TRBD1	CASSPLQAGGNTEAFF	TGTGCCAGCTCTCCGCTTCAGGCAGGGGGTAACACTGAAGCTTTCTTT
TRBJ2-5	TRBV30	-	TRBD2	CAWSSSPTSRETQYF	TGTGCCTGGAGTTCCTCACCGACTAGCAGGGAGACCCAGTACTTC
TRBJ2-5	TRBV5-1	-	TRBD1	CASSFGQVQETQYF	TGCGCCAGCAGCTTTGGACAGGTCCAAGAGACCCAGTACTTC
TRBJ2-7	TRBV27	many	-	CASSSLRDRNYEQYF	TGTGCCAGCAGTTCTCTCCGGGATCGGAACTACGAGCAGTACTTC
TRBJ1-5	TRBV28	-	-	CASSFVQGGIVQPQHF	TGTGCCAGCAGTTTCGTACAGGGAGGAATTGTTCAGCCCCAGCATTTT
TRBJ1-5	TRBV18	few	-	CASSPEAGLSNQPQHF	TGTGCCAGCTCACCAGAGGCAGGGCTTAGCAATCAGCCCCAGCATTTT
TRBJ1-5	TRBV7-8	many	-	CASSLPVGSQHF	TGTGCCAGCAGCTTACCAGTAGGGTCCCAGCATTTT
TRBJ2-3	TRBV7-2	many	-	CASSLRRTDTQYF	TGTGCCAGCAGCTTGAGGCGCACAGATACGCAGTATTTT
TRBJ2-1	TRBV20-1	many	-	CSARATMGSYNEQFF	TGCAGTGCTAGAGCTACTATGGGATCCTACAATGAGCAGTTCTTC
TRBJ2-3	TRBV19	-	TRBD1	CASSIGQGLSDTQYF	TGTGCCAGTAGTATAGGACAGGGGCTGTCAGATACGCAGTATTTT
TRBJ2-1	TRBV29-1	-	-	CSVEVGELSPSEQFF	TGCAGCGTTGAAGTGGGGGAACTCTCACCCAGTGAGCAGTTCTTC
TRBJ1-5	TRBV5-1	many	TRBD1	CASSHGDSSTQHF	TGCGCCAGCAGCCACGGGGACAGCTCTACCCAGCATTTT
TRBJ1-6	TRBV28	few	-	CASSLAGDARSNNSPLHF	TGTGCCAGCAGTTTAGCGGGGGACGCCCGTTCAAATAATTCACCCCTCCACTTT
TRBJ1-1	TRBV12-3/TRBV12-4	many	-	CASSLVSGVTEAFF	TGTGCCAGCAGTTTAGTTTCAGGGGTGACTGAAGCTTTCTTT
TRBJ2-2	TRBV7-3	many	-	CASSSGDPATGELFF	TGTGCCAGCAGCTCCGGGGACCCCGCCACCGGGGAGCTGTTTTTT
TRBJ1-3	TRBV9	few	-	CASSPTTDGNTIYF	TGTGCCAGCAGCCCGACCACAGATGGAAACACCATATATTTT